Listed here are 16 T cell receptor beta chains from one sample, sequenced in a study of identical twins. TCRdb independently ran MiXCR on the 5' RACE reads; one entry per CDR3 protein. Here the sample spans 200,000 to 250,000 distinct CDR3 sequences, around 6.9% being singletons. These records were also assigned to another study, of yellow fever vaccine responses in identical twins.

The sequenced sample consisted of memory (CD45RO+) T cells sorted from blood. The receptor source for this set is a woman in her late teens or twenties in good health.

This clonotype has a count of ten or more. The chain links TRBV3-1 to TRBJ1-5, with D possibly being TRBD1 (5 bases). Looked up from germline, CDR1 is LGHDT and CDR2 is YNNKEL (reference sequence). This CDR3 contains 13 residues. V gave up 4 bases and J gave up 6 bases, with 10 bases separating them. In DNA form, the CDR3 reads TGTGCCAGCAGCCGGGGGGAGGGTCAGCCCCAGCATTTT. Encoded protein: CASSRGEGQPQHF.

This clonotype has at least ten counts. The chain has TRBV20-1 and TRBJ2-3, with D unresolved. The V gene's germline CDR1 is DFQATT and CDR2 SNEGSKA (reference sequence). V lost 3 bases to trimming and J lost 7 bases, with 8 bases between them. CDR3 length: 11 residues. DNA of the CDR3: TGCAGTGCTAGTCCCGCCAATACGCAGTATTTT. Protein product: CSASPANTQYF.

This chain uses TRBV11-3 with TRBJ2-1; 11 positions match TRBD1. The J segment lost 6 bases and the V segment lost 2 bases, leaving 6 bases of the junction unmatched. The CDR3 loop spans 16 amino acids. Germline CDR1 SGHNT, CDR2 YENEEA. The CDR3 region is CASSLNLGTGGNEQFF. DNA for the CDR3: TGTGCCAGCAGCTTAAACTTAGGGACAGGGGGCAATGAGCAGTTCTTC.

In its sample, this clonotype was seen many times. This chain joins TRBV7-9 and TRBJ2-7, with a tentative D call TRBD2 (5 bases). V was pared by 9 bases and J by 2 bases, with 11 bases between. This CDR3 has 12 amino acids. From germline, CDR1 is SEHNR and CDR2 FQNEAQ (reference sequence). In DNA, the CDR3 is TGTGCCAGTACTAGGGTACCCTACGAGCAGTACTTC. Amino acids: CASTRVPYEQYF.

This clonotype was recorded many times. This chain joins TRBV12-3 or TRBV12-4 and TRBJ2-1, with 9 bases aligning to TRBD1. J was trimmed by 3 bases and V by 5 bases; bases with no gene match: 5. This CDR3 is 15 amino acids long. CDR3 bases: TGTGCCAGCAGTCCCTTGGGACAGGGCTACAATGAGCAGTTCTTC. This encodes CASSPLGQGYNEQFF.

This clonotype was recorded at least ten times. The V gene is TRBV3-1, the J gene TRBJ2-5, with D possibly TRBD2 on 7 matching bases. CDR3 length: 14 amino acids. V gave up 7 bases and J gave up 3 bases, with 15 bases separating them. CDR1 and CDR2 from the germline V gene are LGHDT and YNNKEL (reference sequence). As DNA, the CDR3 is TGTGCCAGCAATGAGGGGGGGGGCGAAGAGACCCAGTACTTC. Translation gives CASNEGGGEETQYF.

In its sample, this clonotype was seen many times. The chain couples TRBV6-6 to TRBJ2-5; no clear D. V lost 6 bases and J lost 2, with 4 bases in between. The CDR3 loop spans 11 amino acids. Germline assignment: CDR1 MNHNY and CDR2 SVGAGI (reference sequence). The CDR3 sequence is CASRTQETQYF. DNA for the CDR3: TGTGCCAGCAGGACACAAGAGACCCAGTACTTC.

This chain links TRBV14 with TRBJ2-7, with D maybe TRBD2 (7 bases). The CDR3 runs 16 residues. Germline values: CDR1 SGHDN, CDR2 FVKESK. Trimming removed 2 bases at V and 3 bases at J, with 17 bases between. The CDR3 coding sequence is TGTGCCAGCAGCCAATCAGGGGCTGGGGACTACTACGAGCAGTACTTC. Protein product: CASSQSGAGDYYEQYF.

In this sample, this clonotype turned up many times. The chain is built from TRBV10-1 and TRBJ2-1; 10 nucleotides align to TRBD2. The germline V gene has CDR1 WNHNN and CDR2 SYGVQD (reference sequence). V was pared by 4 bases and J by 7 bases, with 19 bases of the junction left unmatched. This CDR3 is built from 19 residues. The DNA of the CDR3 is TGCGCCAGCAGTGGATTTCCTTGGCTAGCGGGAGTTGGGGGTAATGAGCAGTTCTTC. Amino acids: CASSGFPWLAGVGGNEQFF.

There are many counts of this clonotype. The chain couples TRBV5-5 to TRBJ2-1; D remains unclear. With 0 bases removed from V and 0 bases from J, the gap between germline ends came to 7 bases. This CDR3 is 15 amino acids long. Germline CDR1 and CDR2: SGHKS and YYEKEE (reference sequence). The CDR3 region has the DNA TGTGCCAGCAGCTTGGAAATAAGCTCCTACAATGAGCAGTTCTTC. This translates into CASSLEISSYNEQFF.

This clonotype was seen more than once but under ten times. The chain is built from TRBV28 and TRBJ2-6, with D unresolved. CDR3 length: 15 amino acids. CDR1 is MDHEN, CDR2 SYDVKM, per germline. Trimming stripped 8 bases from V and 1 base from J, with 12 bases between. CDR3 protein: CASLNRLSGANVLTF. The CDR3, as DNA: TGTGCCAGCCTTAATCGCCTGTCTGGGGCCAACGTCCTGACTTTC.

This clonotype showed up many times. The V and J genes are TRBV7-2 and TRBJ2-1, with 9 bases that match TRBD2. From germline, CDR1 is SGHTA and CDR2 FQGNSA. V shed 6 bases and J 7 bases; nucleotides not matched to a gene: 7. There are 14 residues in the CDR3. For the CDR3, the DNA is TGTGCCAGCAGACATAGCGGGAGCTCGAATGAGCAGTTCTTC. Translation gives CASRHSGSSNEQFF.

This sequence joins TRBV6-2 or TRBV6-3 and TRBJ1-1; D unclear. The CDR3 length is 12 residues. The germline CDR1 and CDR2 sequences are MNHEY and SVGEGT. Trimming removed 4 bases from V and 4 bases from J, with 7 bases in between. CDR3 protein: CASSLWGTEAFF. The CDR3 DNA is TGTGCCAGCAGTTTGTGGGGCACTGAAGCTTTCTTT.

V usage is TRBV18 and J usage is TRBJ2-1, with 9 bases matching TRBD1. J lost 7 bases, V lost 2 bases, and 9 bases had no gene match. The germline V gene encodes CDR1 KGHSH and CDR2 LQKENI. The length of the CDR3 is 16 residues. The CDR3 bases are TGTGCCAGCTCACCATCCCGGGACAGGGCAGGAAATGAGCAGTTCTTC. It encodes CASSPSRDRAGNEQFF.

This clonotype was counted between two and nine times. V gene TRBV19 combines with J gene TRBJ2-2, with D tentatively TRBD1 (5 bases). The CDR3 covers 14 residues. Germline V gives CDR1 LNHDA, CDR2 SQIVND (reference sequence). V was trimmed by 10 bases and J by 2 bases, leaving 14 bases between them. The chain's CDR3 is CATRRESNTGELFF. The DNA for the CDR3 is TGTGCCACCCGCAGGGAATCAAACACCGGGGAGCTGTTTTTT.

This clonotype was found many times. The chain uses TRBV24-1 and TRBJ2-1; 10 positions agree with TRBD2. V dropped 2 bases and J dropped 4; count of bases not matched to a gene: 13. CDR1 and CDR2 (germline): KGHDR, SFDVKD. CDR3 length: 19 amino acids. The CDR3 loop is CATSDSDPLTSGPYNEQFF. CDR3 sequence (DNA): TGTGCCACCAGTGATTCCGACCCCTTGACTAGCGGGCCTTACAATGAGCAGTTCTTC.